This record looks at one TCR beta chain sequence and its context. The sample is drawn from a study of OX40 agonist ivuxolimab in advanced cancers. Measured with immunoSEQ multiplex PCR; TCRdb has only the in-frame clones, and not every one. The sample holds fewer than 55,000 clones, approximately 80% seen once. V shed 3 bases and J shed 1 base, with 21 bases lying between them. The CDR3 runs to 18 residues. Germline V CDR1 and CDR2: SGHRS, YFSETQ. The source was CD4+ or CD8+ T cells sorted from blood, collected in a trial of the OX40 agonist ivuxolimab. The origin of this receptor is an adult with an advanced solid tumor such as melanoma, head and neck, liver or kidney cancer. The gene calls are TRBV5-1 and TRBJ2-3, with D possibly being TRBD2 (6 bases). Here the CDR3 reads CASSWESGTLLRTDTQYF. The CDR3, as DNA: TGCGCCAGCAGCTGGGAGTCCGGGACTCTTTTACGCACAGATACGCAGTATTTT.